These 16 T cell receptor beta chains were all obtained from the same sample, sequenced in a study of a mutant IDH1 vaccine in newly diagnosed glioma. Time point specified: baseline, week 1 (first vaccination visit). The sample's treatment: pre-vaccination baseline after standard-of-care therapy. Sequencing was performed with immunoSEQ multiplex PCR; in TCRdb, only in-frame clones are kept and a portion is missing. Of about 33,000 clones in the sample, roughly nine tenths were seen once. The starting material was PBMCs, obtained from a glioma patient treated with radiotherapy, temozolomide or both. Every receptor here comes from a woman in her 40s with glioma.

CDR3 amino acids: CASSQQGFGEKLFF. CDR3 nucleotide sequence: TGTGCCAGCTCACAACAGGGCTTTGGGGAAAAACTGTTTTTT. The chain couples TRBV18 to TRBJ1-4, with a weak D call TRBD1 (6 bases). V was clipped by 4 bases and J by 8 bases, with 14 bases between them. Germline values: CDR1 KGHSH, CDR2 LQKENI. The CDR3 sequence is 14 residues long. The full variable domain, in which reference TRBV18 and TRBJ1-4 provide the parts outside the CDR3, is NAGVMQNPRHLVRRRGQEARLRCSPMKGHSHVYWYRQLPEEGLKFMVYLQKENIIDESGMPKERFSAEFPKEGPSILRIQQVVRGDSAAYFCASSQQGFGEKLFFGSGTQLSVL.

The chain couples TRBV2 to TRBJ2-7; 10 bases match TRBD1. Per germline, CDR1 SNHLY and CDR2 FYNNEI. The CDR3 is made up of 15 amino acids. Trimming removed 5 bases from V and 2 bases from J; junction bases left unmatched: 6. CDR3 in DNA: TGTGCCAGCAGTCTACGACAGGGGGCGACCTACGAGCAGTACTTC. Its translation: CASSLRQGATYEQYF.

Here the CDR3 reads CASSLGGLLTDTQYF. CDR3 in DNA: TGTGCCAGCAGCTTAGGAGGACTATTAACAGATACGCAGTATTTT. The chain joins TRBV7-2 to TRBJ2-3; D is perhaps TRBD2 (6 bases). Trimming shortened V by 1 base and J by 3 bases, and 11 bases separated the two germline ends. CDR1 and CDR2 from the germline V gene are SGHTA and FQGNSA. CDR3 size: 15 residues.

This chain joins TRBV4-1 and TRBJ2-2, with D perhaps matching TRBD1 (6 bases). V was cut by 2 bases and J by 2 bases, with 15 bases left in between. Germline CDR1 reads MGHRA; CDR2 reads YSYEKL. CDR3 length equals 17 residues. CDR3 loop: CASSQPLTGDNTGELFF. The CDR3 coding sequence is TGCGCCAGCAGCCAACCACTGACAGGTGATAACACCGGGGAGCTGTTTTTT.

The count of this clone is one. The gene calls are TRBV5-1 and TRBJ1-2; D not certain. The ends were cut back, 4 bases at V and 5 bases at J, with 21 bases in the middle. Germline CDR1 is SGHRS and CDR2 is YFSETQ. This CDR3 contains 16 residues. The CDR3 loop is CASSLDGAFSRYGYTF. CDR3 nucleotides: TGCGCCAGCAGCCTGGACGGTGCGTTCTCCAGGTATGGCTACACCTTC. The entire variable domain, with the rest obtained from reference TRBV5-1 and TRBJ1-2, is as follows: KAGVTQTPRYLIKTRGQQVTLSCSPISGHRSVSWYQQTPGQGLQFLFEYFSETQRNKGNFPGRFSGRQFSNSRSEMNVSTLELGDSALYLCASSLDGAFSRYGYTFGSGTRLTVV.

Here the CDR3 reads CALSRALGSEQYF. CDR3 coding DNA: TGTGCCCTAAGTCGGGCTCTGGGGAGCGAGCAGTACTTC. The chain couples TRBV10-3 to TRBJ2-7, with a tentative D call TRBD2 (5 bases). The CDR3 extends over 13 amino acids. Germline V gene data show CDR1 as ENHRY and CDR2 as SYGVKD. The V and J ends lost 11 bases and 6 bases respectively, with 20 bases between them.

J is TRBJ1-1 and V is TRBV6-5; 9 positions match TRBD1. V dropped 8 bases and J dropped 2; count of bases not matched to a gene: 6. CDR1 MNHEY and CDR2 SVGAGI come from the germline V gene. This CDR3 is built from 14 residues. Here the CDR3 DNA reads TGTGCCAGCCTCAAAACAGGGGGCAACACTGAAGCTTTCTTT. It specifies CASLKTGGNTEAFF.

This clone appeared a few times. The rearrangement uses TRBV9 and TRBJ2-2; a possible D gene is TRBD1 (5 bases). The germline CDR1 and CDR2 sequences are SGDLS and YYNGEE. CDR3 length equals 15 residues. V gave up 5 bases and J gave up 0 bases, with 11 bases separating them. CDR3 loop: CASSRDRTNTGELFF. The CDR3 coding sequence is TGTGCCAGCAGTAGAGACAGAACGAACACCGGGGAGCTGTTTTTT.

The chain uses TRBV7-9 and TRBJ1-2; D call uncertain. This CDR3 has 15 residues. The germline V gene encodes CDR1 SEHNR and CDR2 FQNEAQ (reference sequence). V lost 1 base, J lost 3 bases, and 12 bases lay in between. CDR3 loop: CASSLDVSIYYGYTF. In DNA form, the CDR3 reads TGTGCCAGCAGCTTAGATGTCTCGATCTACTATGGCTACACCTTC.

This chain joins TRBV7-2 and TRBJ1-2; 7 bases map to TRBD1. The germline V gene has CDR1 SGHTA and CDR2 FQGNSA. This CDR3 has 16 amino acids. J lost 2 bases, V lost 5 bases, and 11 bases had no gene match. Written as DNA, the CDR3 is TGTGCCAGCAGCAGAGGGCACAGGGGCCAAAACTATGGCTACACCTTC. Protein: CASSRGHRGQNYGYTF.

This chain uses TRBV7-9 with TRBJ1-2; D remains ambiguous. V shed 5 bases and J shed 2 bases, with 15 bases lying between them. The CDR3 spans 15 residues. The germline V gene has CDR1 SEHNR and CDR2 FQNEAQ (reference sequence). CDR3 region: CASSRSLAANYGYTF. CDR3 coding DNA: TGTGCCAGCAGCCGGAGCCTGGCCGCCAACTATGGCTACACCTTC.

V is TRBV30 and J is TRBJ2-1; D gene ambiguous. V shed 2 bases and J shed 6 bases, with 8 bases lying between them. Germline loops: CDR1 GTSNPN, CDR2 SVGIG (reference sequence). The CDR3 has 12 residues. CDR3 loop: CAWSKEPNEQFF. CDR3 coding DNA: TGTGCCTGGAGTAAAGAGCCCAATGAGCAGTTCTTC.

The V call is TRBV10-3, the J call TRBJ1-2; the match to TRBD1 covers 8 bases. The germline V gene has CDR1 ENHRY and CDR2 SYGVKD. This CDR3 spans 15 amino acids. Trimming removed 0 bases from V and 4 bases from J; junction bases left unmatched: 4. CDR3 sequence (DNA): TGTGCCATCAGTGAGTCCGACAGGGGATTCTATGGCTACACCTTC. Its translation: CAISESDRGFYGYTF.

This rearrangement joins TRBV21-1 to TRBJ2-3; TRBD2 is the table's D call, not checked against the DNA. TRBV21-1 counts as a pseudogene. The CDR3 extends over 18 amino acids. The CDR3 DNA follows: TGTGCCAGCAGCAAACTCGGTAGCGGGGGGGGGAATGGAGATACGCAGTATTTT. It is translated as CASSKLGSGGGNGDTQYF.

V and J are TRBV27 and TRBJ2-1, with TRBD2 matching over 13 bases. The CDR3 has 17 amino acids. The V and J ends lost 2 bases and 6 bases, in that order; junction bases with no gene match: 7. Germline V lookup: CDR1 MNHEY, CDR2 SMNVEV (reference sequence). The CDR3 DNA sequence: TGTGCCAGCAGTTTACCCGGACTAGCGGGAGTTATCAATGAGCAGTTCTTC. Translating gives CASSLPGLAGVINEQFF.

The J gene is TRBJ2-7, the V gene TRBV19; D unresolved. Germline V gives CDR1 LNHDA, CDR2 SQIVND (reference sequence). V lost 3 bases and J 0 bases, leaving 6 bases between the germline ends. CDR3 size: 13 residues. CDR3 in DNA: TGTGCCAGTAGTATTGACGGCTCCTACGAGCAGTACTTC. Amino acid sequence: CASSIDGSYEQYF.